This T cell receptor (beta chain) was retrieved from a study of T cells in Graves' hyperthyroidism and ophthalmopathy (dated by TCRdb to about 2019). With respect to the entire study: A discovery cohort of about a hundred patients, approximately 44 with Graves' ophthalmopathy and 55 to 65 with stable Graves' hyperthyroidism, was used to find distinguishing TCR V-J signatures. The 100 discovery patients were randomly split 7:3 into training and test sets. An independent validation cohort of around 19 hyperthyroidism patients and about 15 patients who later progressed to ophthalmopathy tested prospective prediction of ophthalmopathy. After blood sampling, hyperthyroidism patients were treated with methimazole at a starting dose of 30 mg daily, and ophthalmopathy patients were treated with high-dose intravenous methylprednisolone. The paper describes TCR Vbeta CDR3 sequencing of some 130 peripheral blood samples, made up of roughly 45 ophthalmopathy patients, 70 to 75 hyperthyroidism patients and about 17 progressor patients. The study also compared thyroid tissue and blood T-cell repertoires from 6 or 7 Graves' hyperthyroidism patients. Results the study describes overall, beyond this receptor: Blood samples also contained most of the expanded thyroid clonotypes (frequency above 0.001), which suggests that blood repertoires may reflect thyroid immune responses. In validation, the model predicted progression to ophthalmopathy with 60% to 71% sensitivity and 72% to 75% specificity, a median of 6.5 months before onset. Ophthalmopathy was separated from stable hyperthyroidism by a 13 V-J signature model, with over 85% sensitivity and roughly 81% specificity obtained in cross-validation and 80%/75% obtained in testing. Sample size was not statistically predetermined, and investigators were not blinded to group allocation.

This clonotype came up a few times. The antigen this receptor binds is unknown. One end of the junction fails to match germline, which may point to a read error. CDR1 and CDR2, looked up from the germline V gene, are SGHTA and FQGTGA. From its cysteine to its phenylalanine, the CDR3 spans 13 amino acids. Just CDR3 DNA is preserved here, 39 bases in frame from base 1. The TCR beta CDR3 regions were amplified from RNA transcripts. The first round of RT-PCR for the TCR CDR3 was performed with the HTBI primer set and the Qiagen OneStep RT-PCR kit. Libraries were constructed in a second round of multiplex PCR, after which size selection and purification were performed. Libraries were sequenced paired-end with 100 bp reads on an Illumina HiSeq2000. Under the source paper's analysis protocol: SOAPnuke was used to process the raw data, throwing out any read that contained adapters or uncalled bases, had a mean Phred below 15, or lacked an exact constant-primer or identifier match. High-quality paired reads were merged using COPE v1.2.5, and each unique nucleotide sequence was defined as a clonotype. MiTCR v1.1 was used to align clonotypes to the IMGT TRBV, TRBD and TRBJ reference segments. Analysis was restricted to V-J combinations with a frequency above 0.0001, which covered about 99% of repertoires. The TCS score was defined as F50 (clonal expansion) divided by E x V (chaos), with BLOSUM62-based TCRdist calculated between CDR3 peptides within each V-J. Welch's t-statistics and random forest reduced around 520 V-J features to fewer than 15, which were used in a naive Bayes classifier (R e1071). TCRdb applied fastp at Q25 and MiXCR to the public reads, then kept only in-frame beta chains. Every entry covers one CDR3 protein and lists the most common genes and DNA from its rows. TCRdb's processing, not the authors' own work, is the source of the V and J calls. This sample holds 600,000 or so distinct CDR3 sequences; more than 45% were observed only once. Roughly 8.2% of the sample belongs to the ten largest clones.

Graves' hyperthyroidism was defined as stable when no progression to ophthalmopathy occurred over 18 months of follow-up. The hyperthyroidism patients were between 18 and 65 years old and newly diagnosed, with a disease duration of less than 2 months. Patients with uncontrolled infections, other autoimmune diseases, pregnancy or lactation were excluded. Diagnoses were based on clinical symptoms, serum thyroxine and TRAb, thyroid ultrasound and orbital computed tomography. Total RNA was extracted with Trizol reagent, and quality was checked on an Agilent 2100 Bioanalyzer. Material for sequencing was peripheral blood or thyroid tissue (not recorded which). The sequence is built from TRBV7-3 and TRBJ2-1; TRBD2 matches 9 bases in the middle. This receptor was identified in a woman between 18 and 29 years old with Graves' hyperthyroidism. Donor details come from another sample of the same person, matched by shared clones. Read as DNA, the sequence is TGTGCTAGCAGCTCTGGACTAGCGAATGAGCAGTTCTTC. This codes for CASSSGLANEQFF. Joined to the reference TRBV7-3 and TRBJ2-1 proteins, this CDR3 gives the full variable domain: GAGVSQTPSNKVTEKGKYVELRCDPISGHTALYWYRQSLGQGPEFLIYFQGTGAADDSGLPNDRFFAVRPEGSVSTLKIQRTERGDSAVYLCASSSGLANEQFFGPGTRLTVL.